Presented here are 27 T cell receptor beta chains from one specimen sequenced in a study of blood T cells in healthy people across ages. Then a second PCR, running roughly 7 to 11 cycles, was carried out with a sample-barcoded 5' primer and a J-beta primer mix. TCRdb called the 5' RACE reads again in MiXCR, with one record for every CDR3 protein. This repertoire shows some 790,000 distinct CDR3 sequences, more than 25% found once; its top ten account for approximately 15%. Sequences were obtained from blood. The receptors here all came from an elderly woman in good health.

Many counts were recorded for this clonotype. The chain employs TRBV12-3 or TRBV12-4 and TRBJ1-2, with 12 bases fitting TRBD1. CDR3 length: 18 residues. V dropped 6 bases and J dropped 4; count of bases not matched to a gene: 15. The CDR3 sequence is CASSSYPGQGANAYGYTF. The CDR3 DNA sequence: TGTGCCAGCAGCTCTTACCCGGGACAGGGGGCCAATGCCTATGGCTACACCTTC.

This clonotype was seen only a few times. The chain uses TRBV11-3 and TRBJ2-3; the D is unclear. Germline CDR1 and CDR2: SGHNT and YENEEA. Trimming took 0 bases from V and 3 from J, leaving 7 bases between them. The CDR3 has 14 amino acids. Here the CDR3 DNA reads TGTGCCAGCAGCTTAGATTGGGCGACAGATACGCAGTATTTT. Translating it yields CASSLDWATDTQYF.

This clonotype has a count of ten or more. V and J are TRBV10-2 and TRBJ1-2; D is possibly TRBD1 (5 bases). Between the trimmed V and J ends, which lost 2 bases and 3 bases, there was a span of 7 bases. CDR1 and CDR2 (germline): WSHSY, SAAADI. CDR3 length: 13 residues. CDR3 in DNA: TGCGCCAGCAGTGAGGCCAGGGACTATGGCTACACCTTC. Amino acids: CASSEARDYGYTF.

This rearrangement joins TRBV30 to TRBJ2-2, with D possibly matching TRBD1 (5 bases). Germline-derived CDR1 and CDR2 are GTSNPN and SVGIG (reference sequence). The CDR3 contains 16 residues. Trimming took 0 bases from V and 2 from J, leaving 13 bases between them. The CDR3 bases are TGTGCCTGGAGTGTAAAGGGGCGATTCAACACCGGGGAGCTGTTTTTT. This codes for CAWSVKGRFNTGELFF.

Many counts were recorded for this clonotype. The chain recombines TRBV24-1 with TRBJ2-1; 9 bases are a match to TRBD2. Germline CDR1 and CDR2: KGHDR and SFDVKD. With 4 bases clipped from V and 2 bases from J, the junction kept 11 bases outside the gene matches. This CDR3 region has 18 residues. The CDR3 loop reads CATSDPGTLAGAYNEQFF. The DNA of the CDR3 is TGTGCCACCAGTGACCCCGGCACCTTAGCGGGGGCCTACAATGAGCAGTTCTTC.

Ten or more counts support this clonotype. This chain joins TRBV20-1 and TRBJ2-5, with D tentatively TRBD2 (6 bases). The CDR3 extends over 14 amino acids. V shed 4 bases and J shed 4 bases, with 16 bases lying between them. CDR1 DFQATT and CDR2 SNEGSKA come from the germline V gene (reference sequence). The CDR3 loop is CSAKPTSKGETQYF. The CDR3, as DNA: TGCAGTGCTAAACCTACTAGCAAAGGAGAGACCCAGTACTTC.

The V and J genes are TRBV30 and TRBJ1-2, with TRBD1 as a possible D gene (6 bases). The CDR3 sequence is 15 residues long. The germline V gene has CDR1 GTSNPN and CDR2 SVGIG (reference sequence). V gave up 0 bases and J gave up 7 bases, with 18 bases separating them. CDR3 in DNA: TGTGCCTGGAGTGTCTCGGGGGCGCGAGTAGCTGGCTACACCTTC. It yields the protein CAWSVSGARVAGYTF.

With respect to this clonotype: A much larger clone is a single base away; this may be a read error. The J gene is TRBJ2-4, the V gene TRBV10-3; 9 bases map to TRBD1. This CDR3 spans 13 amino acids. V dropped 6 bases and J dropped 13; count of bases not matched to a gene: 10. CDR1 and CDR2 from the germline V gene are ENHRY and SYGVKD. In DNA, the CDR3 is TGTGCCATCAGGGGACAGGGACAAGAGGCCCAGTACTTC. As protein: CAIRGQGQEAQYF.

The chain links TRBV5-6 to TRBJ2-3, with D maybe TRBD2 (5 bases). This CDR3 spans 15 amino acids. The V end was cut by 6 bases, the J end by 0 bases, with 14 bases between. Germline CDR1 reads SGHDT; CDR2 reads YYEEEE. CDR3 amino acids: CASTPGGPSTDTQYF. The CDR3 DNA follows: TGTGCCAGCACCCCTGGCGGGCCCAGCACAGATACGCAGTATTTT.

This clonotype occurred a few times. The V and J genes are TRBV10-3 and TRBJ1-1, with D possibly matching TRBD1 (5 bases). In germline, CDR1 is ENHRY, CDR2 SYGVKD. This CDR3 has 18 residues. Trimming removed 0 bases from V and 1 base from J, with 18 bases in between. CDR3 nucleotides: TGTGCCATCAGTGAGTCGATAGGGTCAGCAAGGGGGAACACTGAAGCTTTCTTT. Protein product: CAISESIGSARGNTEAFF.

This clonotype occurred many times. The genes are TRBV6-6 and TRBJ2-3; tentatively, D is TRBD1 (6 bases). Trimming took off 5 bases at V and 7 bases at J, with 10 bases between the two ends. The CDR3 extends over 12 amino acids. CDR1 is MNHNY and CDR2 is SVGAGI in the germline V gene (reference sequence). This CDR3 reads CASSAGVNTQYF. The CDR3 coding sequence is TGTGCCAGCAGTGCAGGGGTAAATACGCAGTATTTT.

In regard to this clonotype: A much more abundant neighbour one base away suggests this may be a read error. The V call is TRBV29-1, the J call TRBJ2-3, with TRBD2 matching over 10 bases. CDR3 length: 14 amino acids. The germline gives CDR1 SQVTM, CDR2 ANQGSEA. The CDR3 is CSVEGSGGTDTLYF. DNA for the CDR3: TGCAGCGTTGAGGGTAGCGGGGGGACAGATACGCTGTATTTT.

The sample holds many counts of this clonotype. The V call is TRBV7-2, the J call TRBJ2-7; TRBD2 might be the D (5 bases). V lost 3 bases and J lost 2, with 11 bases in between. The CDR3 has 14 residues. CDR1 and CDR2 from the germline V gene are SGHTA and FQGNSA. For the CDR3, the DNA is TGTGCCAGCAGCTTGCCCGGGAACCCCTACGAGCAGTACTTC. Translated, it gives CASSLPGNPYEQYF.

Of note for this clonotype: A much larger clone sits a single nucleotide away, making a read error possible. The CDR3 does not end in the conserved phenylalanine or tryptophan, so this is likely a read error. This chain uses TRBV10-3 with TRBJ2-7, with D perhaps TRBD2 (7 bases). CDR1 and CDR2 from the germline V gene are ENHRY and SYGVKD. CDR3 size: 16 residues. Trimming left V 3 bases short and J 0 bases short, with 15 bases between. CDR3 sequence: CAISEFGGLHSYEQYL. In nucleotides, the CDR3 is TGTGCCATCAGTGAATTCGGGGGGCTCCACTCCTACGAGCAGTACTTG.

This clonotype has only a few counts. This chain connects TRBV4-1 to TRBJ2-2, with 10 bases aligning to TRBD1. Germline V gene lookup returns CDR1 MGHRA and CDR2 YSYEKL. CDR3 length: 15 residues. J lost 7 bases, V lost 4 bases, and 6 bases had no gene match. The CDR3 protein is CASSPPTGGRGELFF. CDR3 sequence (DNA): TGCGCCAGCAGCCCTCCGACAGGGGGCCGCGGGGAGCTGTTTTTT.

This clonotype was recorded at least ten times. The chain carries TRBV7-9 and TRBJ2-1, with TRBD2 matching over 11 bases. Germline V gene sequence: CDR1 SEHNR, CDR2 FQNEAQ (reference sequence). The V gene end was trimmed by 4 bases and the J gene end by 6 bases; junction bases not matched to a gene: 5. The CDR3 is 15 amino acids. For the CDR3, the DNA is TGTGCCAGCAGCTCGGGACTAGCGGATCCCAATGAGCAGTTCTTC. This translates into CASSSGLADPNEQFF.

This clonotype came up a few times. The chain has TRBV7-8 and TRBJ1-2; a weak D match, TRBD1 (6 bases). V was cut by 5 bases and J by 2 bases, with 15 bases left in between. The CDR3 is made up of 15 amino acids. Per the germline V gene, CDR1 is SGHVS and CDR2 is FQNEAQ. The CDR3 reads CASSPAWDKNYGYTF. The DNA of the CDR3 is TGTGCCAGCAGCCCCGCCTGGGACAAAAACTATGGCTACACCTTC. Drawing the rest from reference TRBV7-8 and TRBJ1-2, the complete variable domain is GAGVSQSPRYKVAKRGQDVALRCDPISGHVSLFWYQQALGQGPEFLTYFQNEAQLDKSGLPSDRFFAERPEGSVSTLKIQRTQQEDSAVYLCASSPAWDKNYGYTFGSGTRLTVV.

This clonotype occurred a few times. The chain links TRBV9 to TRBJ2-2; 9 bases line up with TRBD2. CDR3 length equals 16 residues. With 0 bases clipped from V and 7 bases from J, the junction kept 7 bases outside the gene matches. Looked up from germline, CDR1 is SGDLS and CDR2 is YYNGEE. The CDR3 DNA reads as TGTGCCAGCAGCGTAGACGGCGGGGGGGCTAGCGGGGAGCTGTTTTTT. Protein: CASSVDGGGASGELFF.

This clonotype was seen ten or more times. The V and J genes are TRBV29-1 and TRBJ1-5; 7 bases fit TRBD1. The CDR3 has 13 amino acids. Trimming at V came to 5 bases and at J to 7 bases, leaving 8 bases not matched to a gene. Germline V gene sequence: CDR1 SQVTM, CDR2 ANQGSEA. The CDR3 here is CSVSQGYGQPQHF. In DNA form, the CDR3 reads TGCAGCGTTTCACAGGGGTACGGGCAGCCCCAGCATTTT.

The sample holds many counts of this clonotype. The chain couples TRBV7-9 to TRBJ2-3; 9 bases align to TRBD1. The length of the CDR3 is 15 residues. Germline CDR1 reads SEHNR; CDR2 reads FQNEAQ (reference sequence). J gave up 6 bases and V 5 bases, and 9 bases lay outside the gene matches. This CDR3 is CASSLRTGGGDTQYF. The CDR3 DNA sequence: TGTGCCAGCAGCCTCCGCACAGGGGGCGGGGATACGCAGTATTTT. Together with reference TRBV7-9 and TRBJ2-3, the CDR3 gives the full variable domain: DTGVSQNPRHKITKRGQNVTFRCDPISEHNRLYWYRQTLGQGPEFLTYFQNEAQLEKSRLLSDRFSAERPKGSFSTLEIQRTEQGDSAMYLCASSLRTGGGDTQYFGPGTRLTVL.

This clonotype turned up a few times. The chain carries TRBV27 and TRBJ1-1; 7 positions match TRBD1. CDR1 and CDR2 (germline): MNHEY, SMNVEV (reference sequence). V lost 4 bases to trimming and J lost 4 bases; unmatched junction nucleotides: 6. This CDR3 region has 14 residues. The CDR3 region has the DNA TGTGCCAGCAGTTCGGCAGGGGGGTTCACTGAAGCTTTCTTT. It is translated as CASSSAGGFTEAFF.

This chain connects TRBV6-4 to TRBJ2-1, with D possibly TRBD1 on 6 matching bases. This CDR3 is built from 15 residues. The ends were cut back, 6 bases at V and 8 bases at J, with 20 bases in the middle. Germline CDR1 reads MRHNA; CDR2 reads SNTAGT. CDR3 loop: CASRDTGRPEDEQFF. The CDR3 coding sequence is TGTGCCAGCAGGGATACAGGGCGGCCTGAGGATGAGCAGTTCTTC.

A remark on this clonotype: This clone may be a read error of a much larger clone one base away. For the CDR3, the DNA is TGCAGTGCTAGGGGACAGGGCGTATCCTACGAGCAGTTCTTC. It codes for CSARGQGVSYEQFF. This chain uses TRBV20-1 with TRBJ2-1, with TRBD1 matching over 9 bases. The trim removed 3 bases at V and 10 bases at J, leaving 10 bases unmatched. The germline gives CDR1 DFQATT, CDR2 SNEGSKA (reference sequence). The CDR3 sequence is 14 residues long.

This clonotype has a single count. The chain employs TRBV20-1 and TRBJ2-3; D remains unclear. The CDR3 consists of 12 residues. Trimming left V 5 bases short and J 1 base short, with 7 bases between. Germline V lookup: CDR1 DFQATT, CDR2 SNEGSKA (reference sequence). CDR3 sequence (DNA): TGCAGTGCTCTCACAGGCACAGATACGCAGTATTTT. Amino acid sequence: CSALTGTDTQYF.

This clonotype was detected a few times. A much larger clonotype is one base distant, so this may be a read error. This chain's CDR3 is CASSRSTGQYYEQYF. The DNA of the CDR3 is TGTGCCAGCAGCCGATCCACGGGGCAGTACTACGAGCAGTACTTC. The chain is built from TRBV7-2 and TRBJ2-7; D possibly matches TRBD1 or TRBD2 (5 bases each). The V and J ends lost 5 bases and 3 bases respectively, with 17 bases between them. Germline CDR1 reads SGHTA; CDR2 reads FQGNSA. This CDR3 is built from 15 residues. The whole variable domain, remainder taken from reference TRBV7-2 and TRBJ2-7, is GAGVSQSPSNKVTEKGKDVELRCDPISGHTALYWYRQSLGQGLEFLIYFQGNSAPDKSGLPSDRFSAERTGGSVSTLTIQRTQQEDSAVYLCASSRSTGQYYEQYFGPGTRLTVT.

A few counts support this clonotype. V gene TRBV4-2 combines with J gene TRBJ2-1; 9 positions match TRBD2. The CDR3 sequence is 15 residues long. CDR1 is LGHNA, CDR2 YNFKEQ, per germline. The ends lost 5 bases at V and 2 bases at J; junction bases unmatched: 4. The CDR3 region has the DNA TGTGCCAGCAGCTCGGGCGGGGGGGCCTACAATGAGCAGTTCTTC. Its translation: CASSSGGGAYNEQFF.

A remark on this clonotype: This may be a read error: a much more frequent sequence differs by one nucleotide. This CDR3 is CASSVRAGDTYEQYF. The CDR3 DNA follows: TGTGCCAGCAGCGTCCGGGCAGGGGACACCTACGAGCAGTACTTC. The rearrangement uses TRBV9 and TRBJ2-7, with D maybe TRBD1 (6 bases). This CDR3 contains 15 residues. Trimming left V 2 bases short and J 2 bases short, with 14 bases between. The V gene's germline CDR1 is SGDLS and CDR2 YYNGEE.